This T cell receptor (beta chain) emerged from a study of T cell responses to AZD1222 COVID-19 vaccine. This table comes from immunoSEQ multiplex PCR, and its TCRdb copy is limited to in-frame clones, with some not included. The sample records approximately 100,000 clones, nearly 90% being singletons. The sample here was peripheral blood, taken 28 days after the second AZD1222 dose. The origin of this receptor is an adult who received the AZD1222 COVID-19 vaccine.

CDR3 region: CASSRGTTEAFF. The CDR3, as DNA: TGTGCCAGTAGTAGGGGGACGACTGAAGCTTTCTTT. V gene TRBV19 combines with J gene TRBJ1-1, with D perhaps TRBD1 (5 bases). The V end lost 4 bases, the J end lost 5 bases, and 8 bases lay between the germline ends. The V gene's germline CDR1 is LNHDA and CDR2 SQIVND (reference sequence). The CDR3 contains 12 residues. Using reference TRBV19 and TRBJ1-1 for the parts outside the CDR3, the full variable domain is DGGITQSPKYLFRKEGQNVTLSCEQNLNHDAMYWYRQDPGQGLRLIYYSQIVNDFQKGDIAEGYSVSREKKESFPLTVTSAQKNPTAFYLCASSRGTTEAFFGQGTRLTVV.